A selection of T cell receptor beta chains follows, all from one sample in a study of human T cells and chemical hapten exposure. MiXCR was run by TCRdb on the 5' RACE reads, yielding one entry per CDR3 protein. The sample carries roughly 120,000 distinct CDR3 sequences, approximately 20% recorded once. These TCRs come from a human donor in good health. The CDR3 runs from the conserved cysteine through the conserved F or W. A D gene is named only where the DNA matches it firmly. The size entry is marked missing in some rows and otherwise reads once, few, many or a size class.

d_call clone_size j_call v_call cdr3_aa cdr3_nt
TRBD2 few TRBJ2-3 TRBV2 CASSERGTITTDTQYF TGTGCCAGCAGTGAACGGGGGACTATCACTACAGATACGCAGTATTTT
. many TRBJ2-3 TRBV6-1 CASSDFSEGTSTDTQYF TGTGCCAGCAGTGACTTCTCCGAGGGGACTAGCACAGATACGCAGTATTTT
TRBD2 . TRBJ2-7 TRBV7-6 CASSLAAGGPVEQYF TGTGCCAGCAGCTTAGCGGCGGGAGGGCCTGTCGAGCAGTACTTC
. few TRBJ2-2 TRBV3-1 CASSQRGPGTGELFF TGTGCCAGCAGCCAACGGGGGCCGGGCACCGGGGAGCTGTTTTTT
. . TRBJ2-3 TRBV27 CASSLFPKSSTDTQYF TGTGCCAGCAGTTTATTCCCCAAAAGTAGCACAGATACGCAGTATTTT
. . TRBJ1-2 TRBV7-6 CASSPLAGLDKVYGYTF TGTGCCAGCAGCCCGCTGGCGGGGCTTGATAAAGTTTATGGCTACACCTTC
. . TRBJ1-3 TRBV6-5 CASRGPGNTIYF TGTGCCAGCAGGGGTCCTGGAAACACCATATATTTT
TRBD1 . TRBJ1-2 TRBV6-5 CASSYSESQGVYGYTF TGTGCCAGCAGTTACTCGGAGTCCCAGGGGGTCTATGGCTACACCTTC
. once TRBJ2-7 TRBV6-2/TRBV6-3 CASIDSHYEQYF TGTGCCAGCATTGACTCCCACTACGAGCAGTACTTC
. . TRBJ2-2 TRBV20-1 CSARFWGTGELFF TGCAGTGCTAGATTCTGGGGGACCGGGGAGCTGTTTTTT
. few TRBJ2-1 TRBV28 CASLNRNSYNEQFF TGTGCCAGCCTAAACAGGAACTCCTACAATGAGCAGTTCTTC
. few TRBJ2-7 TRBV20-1 CSAKDGITRIYEQYF TGCAGTGCTAAGGACGGCATAACAAGGATCTACGAGCAGTACTTC
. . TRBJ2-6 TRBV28 CASSLMGARGANVLTF TGTGCCAGCAGTTTAATGGGGGCGCGGGGGGCCAACGTCCTGACTTTC
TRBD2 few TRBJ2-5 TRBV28 CASSGLGLAVGAQYF TGTGCCAGCAGTGGTCTGGGACTAGCGGTCGGGGCCCAGTACTTC
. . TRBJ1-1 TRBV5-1 CASSEEMNTEAFF TGCGCCAGCAGCGAGGAGATGAACACTGAAGCTTTCTTT
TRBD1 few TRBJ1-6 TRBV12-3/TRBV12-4 CASSQTGTGTSPLHF TGTGCCAGCAGCCAAACCGGGACAGGCACTTCACCCCTCCACTTT
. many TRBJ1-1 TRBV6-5 CASSYRTGTEAFF TGTGCCAGCAGTTACCGTACGGGAACTGAAGCTTTCTTT
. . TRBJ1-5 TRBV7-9 CASSKNDNQPQHF TGTGCCAGCAGCAAAAACGATAATCAGCCCCAGCATTTT
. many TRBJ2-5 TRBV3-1 CASSLAEETQYF TGTGCCAGCAGCCTAGCCGAAGAGACCCAGTACTTC
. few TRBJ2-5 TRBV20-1 CSAVGGRGKQETQYF TGCAGTGCGGTGGGGGGCAGGGGGAAGCAAGAGACCCAGTACTTC
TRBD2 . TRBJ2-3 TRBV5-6 CASSLGLAGGNADTQYF TGTGCCAGCAGCTTGGGACTAGCGGGAGGTAACGCAGATACGCAGTATTTT
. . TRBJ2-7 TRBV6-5 CASRSILDSHEQYF TGTGCCAGCAGGTCCATCCTAGACAGCCACGAGCAGTACTTC
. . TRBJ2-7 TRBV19 CASSPTEFNEQYF TGTGCCAGTAGTCCGACCGAATTCAACGAGCAGTACTTC
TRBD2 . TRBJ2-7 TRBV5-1 CASSLPTSGNEQYF TGCGCCAGCAGCTTGCCAACTAGCGGAAACGAGCAGTACTTC
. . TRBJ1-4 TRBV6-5 CASSYGPDHEKLFF TGTGCCAGCAGTTACGGACCGGACCATGAAAAACTGTTTTTT
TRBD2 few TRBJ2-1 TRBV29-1 CSVLLADSYNEQFF TGCAGCGTCTTACTAGCGGACTCCTACAATGAGCAGTTCTTC
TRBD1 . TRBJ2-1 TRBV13 CASSFLAGTGPYNEQFF TGTGCCAGCAGCTTTCTAGCCGGGACAGGGCCCTACAATGAGCAGTTCTTC
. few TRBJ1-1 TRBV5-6 CASSLVGSPVLNTEAFF TGTGCCAGCAGCTTGGTCGGGAGCCCCGTTCTGAACACTGAAGCTTTCTTT
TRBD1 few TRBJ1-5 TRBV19 CASSFAPTGGYRPQHF TGTGCCAGTAGTTTCGCACCGACAGGGGGATATCGTCCCCAGCATTTT
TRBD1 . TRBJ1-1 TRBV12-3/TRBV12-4 CASTPQGESNTEAFF TGTGCCAGCACCCCCCAGGGGGAAAGTAACACTGAAGCTTTCTTT
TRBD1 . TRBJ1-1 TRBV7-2 CASSPAGGGNTEAFF TGTGCCAGCAGCCCCGCAGGGGGGGGGAACACTGAAGCTTTCTTT
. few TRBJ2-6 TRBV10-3 CAISESIRTGANVLTF TGTGCCATCAGTGAGTCGATTAGAACTGGGGCCAACGTCCTGACTTTC
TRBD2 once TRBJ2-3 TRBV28 CASSQLQSSGRVSTDTQYF TGTGCCAGCAGTCAACTACAATCTAGCGGGAGGGTATCGACAGATACGCAGTATTTT
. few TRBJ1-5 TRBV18 CASSQAGWGNQPQHF TGTGCCAGCTCACAGGCAGGGTGGGGCAATCAGCCCCAGCATTTT
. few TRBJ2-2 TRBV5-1 CASSPGPAWELFF TGCGCCAGCAGCCCAGGCCCCGCCTGGGAGCTGTTTTTT
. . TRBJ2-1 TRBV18 CASSPGRLRAHNEQFF TGTGCCAGCTCACCGGGGCGACTCAGGGCGCACAATGAGCAGTTCTTC
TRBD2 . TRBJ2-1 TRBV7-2 CASSLGGRAPGEQFF TGTGCCAGCAGCTTAGGCGGGAGGGCACCGGGTGAGCAGTTCTTC
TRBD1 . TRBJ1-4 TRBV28 CASSLTDRGKLFF TGTGCCAGCAGTTTAACCGACAGGGGGAAACTGTTTTTT
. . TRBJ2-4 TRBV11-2 CASSLSDRLAKNIQYF TGTGCCAGCAGCTTAAGTGACCGCCTAGCCAAAAACATTCAGTACTTC
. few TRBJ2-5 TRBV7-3 CASSLTGGRGETQYF TGTGCCAGCAGCTTAACGGGAGGCAGGGGAGAGACCCAGTACTTC
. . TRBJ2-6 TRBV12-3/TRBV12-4 CASIDSSGANVLTF TGTGCCAGCATAGACAGCTCTGGGGCCAACGTCCTGACTTTC
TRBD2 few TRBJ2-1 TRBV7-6 CASSLGLAGGGNNEQFF TGTGCCAGCAGCTTAGGGCTAGCGGGAGGAGGAAACAATGAGCAGTTCTTC
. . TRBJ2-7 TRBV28 CASSPPRGGLQKYEQYF TGTGCCAGCAGTCCCCCAAGGGGTGGCCTTCAGAAATACGAGCAGTACTTC
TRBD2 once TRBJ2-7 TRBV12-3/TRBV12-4 CASSETSGRNAEQYF TGTGCCAGCAGCGAGACTAGCGGGAGGAACGCCGAGCAGTACTTC
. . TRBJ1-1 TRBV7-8 CASSDDSVNTEAFF TGTGCCAGCAGCGACGACAGCGTGAACACTGAAGCTTTCTTT
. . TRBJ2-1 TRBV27 CASTPPGRRYNEQFF TGTGCCAGCACCCCACCGGGCCGGAGATACAATGAGCAGTTCTTC